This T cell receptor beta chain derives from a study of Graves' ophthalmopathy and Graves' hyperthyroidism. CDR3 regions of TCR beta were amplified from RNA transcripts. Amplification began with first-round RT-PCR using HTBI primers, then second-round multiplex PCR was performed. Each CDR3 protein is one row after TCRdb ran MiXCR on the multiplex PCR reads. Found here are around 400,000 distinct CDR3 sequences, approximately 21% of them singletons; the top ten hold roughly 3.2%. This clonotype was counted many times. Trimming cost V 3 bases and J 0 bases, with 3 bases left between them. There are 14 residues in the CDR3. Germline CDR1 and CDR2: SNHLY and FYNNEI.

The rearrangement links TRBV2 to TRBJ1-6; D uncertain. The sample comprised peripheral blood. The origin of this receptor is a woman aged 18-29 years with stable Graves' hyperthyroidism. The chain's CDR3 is CASSESSYNSPLHF. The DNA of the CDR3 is TGTGCCAGCAGTGAGAGCTCCTATAATTCACCCCTCCACTTT. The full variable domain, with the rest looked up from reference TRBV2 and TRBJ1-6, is EPEVTQTPSHQVTQMGQEVILRCVPISNHLYFYWYRQILGQKVEFLVSFYNNEISEKSEIFDDQFSVERPDGSNFTLKIRSTKLEDSAMYFCASSESSYNSPLHFGNGTRLTVT.